Listed below are T cell receptor beta chains from one sample, sequenced in a study of beta chain features in type 1 diabetes. The data were produced by immunoSEQ multiplex PCR, yet TCRdb's version contains in-frame clones alone and is incomplete. The table records some 410,000 clones, around 10% of them present only once. The material sequenced was naive CD4+ T cells from blood. Receptors originate from a woman in her late teens or twenties in good health. Each CDR3 is given with its conserved first and last residue. Each record gives: clone size, J gene, D gene, V gene, CDR3 DNA, CDR3 protein. D genes are given only for firm matches. Clone size is shown for a subset of rows, as once, few, many or a class of expanded clone.

size: .; J: TRBJ2-7; D: .; V: TRBV6-5; DNA: TGTGCCAGCAGATCTGCAGGGAAGTACGAGCAGTACTTC; CDR3: CASRSAGKYEQYF
size: .; J: TRBJ1-2; D: .; V: TRBV7-9; DNA: TGTGCCAGCAGCCGGAATAACTATGGCTACACCTTC; CDR3: CASSRNNYGYTF
size: .; J: TRBJ2-7; D: TRBD1; V: TRBV4-1; DNA: TGCGCCAGCAGCCAAGCATCGGGACAGAACTTCTACGAGCAGTACTTC; CDR3: CASSQASGQNFYEQYF
size: few; J: TRBJ2-1; D: .; V: TRBV7-2; DNA: TGTGCCAGCAGCTTAAACTACAATGAGCAGTTCTTC; CDR3: CASSLNYNEQFF
size: .; J: TRBJ1-5; D: .; V: TRBV30; DNA: TGTGCCTGGAGTGTACAAGAGACACGGAAGACAGCTATTGCCCCTCCGCCCCAGCATTTT; CDR3: CAWSVQETRKTAIAPPPQHF
size: .; J: TRBJ2-1; D: TRBD2; V: TRBV5-1; DNA: TGCGCCAGCAGCCCGTGGACTAGCGGGGGCAATGAGCAGTTCTTC; CDR3: CASSPWTSGGNEQFF
size: .; J: TRBJ2-3; D: .; V: TRBV7-9; DNA: TGTGCCAGCGCGGGGGATACGCAGTATTTT; CDR3: CASAGDTQYF
size: few; J: TRBJ2-3; D: .; V: TRBV11-2; DNA: TGTGCCAGCAGCACGAACCGGCGGGGAGGCACAGATACGCAGTATTTT; CDR3: CASSTNRRGGTDTQYF
size: .; J: TRBJ1-2; D: .; V: TRBV19; DNA: TGTGCCAGTAGTATTCCGGCCCCCTGGACGTATGGCTACACCTTC; CDR3: CASSIPAPWTYGYTF
size: few; J: TRBJ1-1; D: TRBD1; V: TRBV25-1; DNA: TGTGCCAGCAGTGACAGGGGGCTTGGCTTCTTT; CDR3: CASSDRGLGFF